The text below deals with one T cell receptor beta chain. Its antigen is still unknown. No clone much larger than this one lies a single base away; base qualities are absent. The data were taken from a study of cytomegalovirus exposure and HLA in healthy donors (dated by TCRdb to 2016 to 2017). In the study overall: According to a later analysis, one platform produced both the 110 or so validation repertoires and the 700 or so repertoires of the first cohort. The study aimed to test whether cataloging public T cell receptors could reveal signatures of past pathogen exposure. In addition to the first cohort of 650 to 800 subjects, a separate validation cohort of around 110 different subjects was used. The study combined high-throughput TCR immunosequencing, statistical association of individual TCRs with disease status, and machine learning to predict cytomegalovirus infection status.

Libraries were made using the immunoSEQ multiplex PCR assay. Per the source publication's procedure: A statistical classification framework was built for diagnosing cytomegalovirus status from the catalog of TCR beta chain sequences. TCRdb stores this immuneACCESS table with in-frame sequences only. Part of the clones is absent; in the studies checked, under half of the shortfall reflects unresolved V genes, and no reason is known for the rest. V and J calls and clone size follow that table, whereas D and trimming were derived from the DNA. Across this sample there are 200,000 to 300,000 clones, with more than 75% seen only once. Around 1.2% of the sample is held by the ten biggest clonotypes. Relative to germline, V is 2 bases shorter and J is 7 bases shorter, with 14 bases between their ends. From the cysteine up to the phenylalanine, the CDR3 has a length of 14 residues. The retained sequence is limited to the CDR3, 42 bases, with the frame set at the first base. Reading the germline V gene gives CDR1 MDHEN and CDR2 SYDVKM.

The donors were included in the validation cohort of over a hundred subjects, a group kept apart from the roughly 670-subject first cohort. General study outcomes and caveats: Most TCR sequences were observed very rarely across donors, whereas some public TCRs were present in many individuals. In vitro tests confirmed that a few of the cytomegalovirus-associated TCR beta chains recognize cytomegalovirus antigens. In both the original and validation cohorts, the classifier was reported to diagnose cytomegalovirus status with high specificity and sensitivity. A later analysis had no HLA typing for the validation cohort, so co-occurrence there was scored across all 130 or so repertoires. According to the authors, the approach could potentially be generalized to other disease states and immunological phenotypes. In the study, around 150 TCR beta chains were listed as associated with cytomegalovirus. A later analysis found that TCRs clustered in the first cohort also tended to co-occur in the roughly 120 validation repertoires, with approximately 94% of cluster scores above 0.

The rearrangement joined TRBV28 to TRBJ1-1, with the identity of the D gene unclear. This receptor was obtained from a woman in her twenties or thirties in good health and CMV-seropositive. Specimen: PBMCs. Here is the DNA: TGTGCCAGCAGTTTAATCTATCTTACAGATGAAGCTTTCTTT. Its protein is CASSLIYLTDEAFF.